This is a list of T cell receptor beta chains from one sample in a study of blood T cells in healthy people across ages. TCRdb analysed the 5' RACE reads with MiXCR anew, one entry per CDR3 protein. The table has hundreds of thousands of distinct CDR3 sequences, around 42% seen once. Sequencing was carried out using blood. The source of these receptors is a man between 60 and 75 years old in good health. The CDR3 runs from the conserved cysteine through the conserved F or W.

J	V	CDR3
TRBJ1-2	TRBV29-1	CSVPNRAGGYGYTF
TRBJ1-2	TRBV20-1	CSARAQGFGGYTF
TRBJ1-2	TRBV3-1	CASSLQGRVNYGYTF
TRBJ2-7	TRBV4-3	CASSQVAGFEQYF
TRBJ2-1	TRBV12-3/TRBV12-4	CASRLLAGGQNEQFF
TRBJ2-3	TRBV7-2	CATQRGEGTDTQYF
TRBJ2-3	TRBV2	CASRDVAGTSTDTQYF
TRBJ2-4	TRBV2	CASYRDDENIQYF
TRBJ2-1	TRBV20-1	CSASGGTRLFF
TRBJ1-2	TRBV9	CASSPAGGAYYGYTF
TRBJ2-1	TRBV5-1	CASKVAGGRYNEQFF
TRBJ1-2	TRBV20-1	CSARDQGAYGYTF
TRBJ1-2	TRBV25-1	CASSAGTGGYGYTF
TRBJ1-2	TRBV10-3	CAISDNGDRGIYGYTF